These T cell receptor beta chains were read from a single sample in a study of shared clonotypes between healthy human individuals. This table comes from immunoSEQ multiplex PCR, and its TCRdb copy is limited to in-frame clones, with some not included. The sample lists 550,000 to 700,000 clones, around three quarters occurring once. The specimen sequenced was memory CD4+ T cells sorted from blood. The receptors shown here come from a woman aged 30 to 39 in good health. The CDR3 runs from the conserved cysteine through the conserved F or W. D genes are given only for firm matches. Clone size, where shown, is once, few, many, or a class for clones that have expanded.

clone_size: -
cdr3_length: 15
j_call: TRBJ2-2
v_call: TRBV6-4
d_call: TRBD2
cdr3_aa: CASSAGTSSTGELFF
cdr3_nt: TGTGCCAGCAGTGCCGGGACTAGCAGCACCGGGGAGCTGTTTTTT

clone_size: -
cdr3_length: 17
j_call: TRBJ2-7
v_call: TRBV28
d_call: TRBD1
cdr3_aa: CASSLLVDTGDRGEQYF
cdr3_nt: TGTGCCAGCAGTTTATTGGTTGACACAGGGGATCGTGGCGAGCAGTACTTC

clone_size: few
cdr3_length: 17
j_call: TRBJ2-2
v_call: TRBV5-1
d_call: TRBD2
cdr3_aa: CASSLGVAGALAGELFF
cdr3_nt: TGCGCCAGCAGCTTGGGGGTAGCGGGAGCTCTCGCCGGGGAGCTGTTTTTT

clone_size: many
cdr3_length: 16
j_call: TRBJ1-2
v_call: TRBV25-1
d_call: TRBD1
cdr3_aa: CASSEYGTGYLEGYTF
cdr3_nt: TGTGCCAGCAGTGAATATGGGACAGGGTATTTAGAAGGCTACACCTTC

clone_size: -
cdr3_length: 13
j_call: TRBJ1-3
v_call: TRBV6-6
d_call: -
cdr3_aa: CASGRSSGNTIYF
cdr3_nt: TGTGCCAGCGGGAGGTCTTCTGGAAACACCATATATTTT

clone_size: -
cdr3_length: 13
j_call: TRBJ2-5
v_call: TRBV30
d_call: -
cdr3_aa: CAWSTGGQETQYF
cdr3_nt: TGTGCCTGGTCGACAGGTGGGCAAGAGACCCAGTACTTC

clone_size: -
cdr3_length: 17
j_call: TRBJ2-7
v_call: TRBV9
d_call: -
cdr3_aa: CASSPRVLTSMGYEQYF
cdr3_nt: TGTGCCAGCAGCCCCCGCGTGTTAACAAGTATGGGCTACGAGCAGTACTTC

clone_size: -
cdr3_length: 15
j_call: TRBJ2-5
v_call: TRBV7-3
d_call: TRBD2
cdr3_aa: CASSLSGSPLETQYF
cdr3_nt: TGTGCCAGCAGCTTAAGCGGGAGCCCCCTGGAGACCCAGTACTTC

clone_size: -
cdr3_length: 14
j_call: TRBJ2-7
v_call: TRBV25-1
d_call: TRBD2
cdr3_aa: CASSPGGSSYEQYF
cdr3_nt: TGTGCCAGCAGTCCCGGCGGGAGCTCCTACGAGCAGTACTTC

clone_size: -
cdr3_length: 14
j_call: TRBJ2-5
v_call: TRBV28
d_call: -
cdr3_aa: CASSPRLTEETQYF
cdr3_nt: TGTGCCAGCAGTCCTAGACTTACTGAAGAGACCCAGTACTTC

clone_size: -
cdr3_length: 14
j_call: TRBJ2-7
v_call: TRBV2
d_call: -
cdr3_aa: CASSRVSASGRLYF
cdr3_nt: TGTGCCAGCAGTAGGGTTAGCGCCAGTGGAAGGTTGTACTTC

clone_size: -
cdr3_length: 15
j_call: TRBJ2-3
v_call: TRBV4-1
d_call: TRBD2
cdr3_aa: CASSILGLETDTQYF
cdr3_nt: TGCGCCAGCAGCATTCTGGGACTAGAGACAGATACGCAGTATTTT

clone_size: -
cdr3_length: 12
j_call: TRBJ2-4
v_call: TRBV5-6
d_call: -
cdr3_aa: CASGVRWDIQYF
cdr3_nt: TGTGCCAGCGGGGTCAGGTGGGACATTCAGTACTTC

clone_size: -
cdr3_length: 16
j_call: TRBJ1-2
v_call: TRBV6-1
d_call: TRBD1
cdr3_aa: CASSETTGFILRGYTF
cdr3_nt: TGTGCCAGCAGTGAGACGACAGGGTTCATATTGCGGGGCTACACCTTC

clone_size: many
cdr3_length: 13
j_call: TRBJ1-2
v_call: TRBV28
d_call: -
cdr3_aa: CASSLSQEGSYTF
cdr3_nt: TGTGCCAGCAGTTTATCACAGGAAGGGAGCTACACCTTC

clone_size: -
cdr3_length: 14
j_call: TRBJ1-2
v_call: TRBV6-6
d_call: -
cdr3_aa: CASSYSPSDYGYTF
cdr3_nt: TGTGCCAGCAGTTACTCTCCCAGTGACTATGGCTACACCTTC

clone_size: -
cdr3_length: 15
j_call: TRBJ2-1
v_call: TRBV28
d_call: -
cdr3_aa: CASSLSRRSYNEQFF
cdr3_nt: TGTGCCAGCAGTTTAAGCCGCCGCTCCTACAATGAGCAGTTCTTC

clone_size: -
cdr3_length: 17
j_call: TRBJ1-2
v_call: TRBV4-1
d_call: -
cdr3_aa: CASSQGGGMSTIYGYTF
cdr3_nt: TGCGCCAGCAGCCAAGGAGGCGGTATGAGCACTATATATGGCTACACCTTC

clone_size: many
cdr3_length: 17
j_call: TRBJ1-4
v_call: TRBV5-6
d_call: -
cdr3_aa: CASSLFGAGRTNEKLFF
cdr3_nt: TGTGCCAGCAGCTTGTTCGGCGCAGGACGGACTAATGAAAAACTGTTTTTT

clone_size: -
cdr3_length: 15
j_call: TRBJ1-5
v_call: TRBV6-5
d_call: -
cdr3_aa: CASRGDGGRLQPQHF
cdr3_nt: TGTGCCAGCAGAGGAGACGGGGGGCGGTTACAGCCCCAGCATTTT

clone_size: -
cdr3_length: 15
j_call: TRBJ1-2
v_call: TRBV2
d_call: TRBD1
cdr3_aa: CASSPGSGQGYGYTF
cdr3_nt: TGTGCCAGCAGCCCCGGGTCGGGACAGGGATATGGCTACACCTTC

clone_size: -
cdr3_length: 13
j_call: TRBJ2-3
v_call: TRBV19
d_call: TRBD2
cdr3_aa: CASTGLNSDTQYF
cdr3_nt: TGTGCCAGTACGGGACTAAATTCAGATACGCAGTATTTT

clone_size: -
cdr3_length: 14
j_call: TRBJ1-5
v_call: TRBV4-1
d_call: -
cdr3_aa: CASSQVGSNQPQHF
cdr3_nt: TGCGCCAGCAGCCAAGTTGGGAGCAATCAGCCCCAGCATTTT

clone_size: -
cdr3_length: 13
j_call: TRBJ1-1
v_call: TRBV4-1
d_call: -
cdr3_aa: CASSYSRGTEAFF
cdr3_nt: TGCGCCAGCAGTTACAGTAGGGGCACTGAAGCTTTCTTT

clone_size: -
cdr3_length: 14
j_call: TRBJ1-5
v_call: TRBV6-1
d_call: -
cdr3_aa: CASSEGGPNQPQHF
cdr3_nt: TGTGCCAGCAGTGAAGGGGGGCCTAATCAGCCCCAGCATTTT

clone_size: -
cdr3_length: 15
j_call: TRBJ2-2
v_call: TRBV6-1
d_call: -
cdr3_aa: CATQSSSRQAGELFF
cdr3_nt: TGTGCCACCCAGTCGAGCAGTCGCCAGGCCGGGGAGCTGTTTTTT

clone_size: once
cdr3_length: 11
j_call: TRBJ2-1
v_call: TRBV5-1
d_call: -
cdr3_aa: CASSSTSRQFF
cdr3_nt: TGCGCCAGCAGTAGCACTAGCAGACAGTTCTTC

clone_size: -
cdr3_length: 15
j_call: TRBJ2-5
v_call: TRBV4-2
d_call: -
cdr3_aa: CASSVSTGRKETQYF
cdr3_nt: TGTGCCAGCAGCGTATCTACAGGGCGAAAGGAGACCCAGTACTTC

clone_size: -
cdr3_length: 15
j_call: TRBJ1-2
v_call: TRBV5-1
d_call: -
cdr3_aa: CASSLDGENLYGYTF
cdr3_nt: TGCGCCAGCAGCTTGGACGGGGAAAACCTCTATGGCTACACCTTC

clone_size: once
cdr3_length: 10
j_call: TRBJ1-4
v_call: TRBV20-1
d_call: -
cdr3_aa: CSALQEKLFF
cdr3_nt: TGCAGTGCTTTACAGGAAAAACTGTTTTTT

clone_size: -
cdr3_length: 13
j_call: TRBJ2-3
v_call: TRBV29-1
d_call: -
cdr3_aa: CSVGHTSTDTQYF
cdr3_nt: TGCAGCGTCGGACATACTAGCACAGATACGCAGTATTTT

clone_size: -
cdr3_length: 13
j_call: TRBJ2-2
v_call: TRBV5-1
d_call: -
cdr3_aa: CASSPGSTGELFF
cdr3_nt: TGCGCCAGCAGCCCAGGTAGCACCGGGGAGCTGTTTTTT

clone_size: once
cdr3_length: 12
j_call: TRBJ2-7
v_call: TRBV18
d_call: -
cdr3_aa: CASSLTRSEQYF
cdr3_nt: TGTGCCAGCTCATTGACTAGGAGCGAGCAGTACTTC

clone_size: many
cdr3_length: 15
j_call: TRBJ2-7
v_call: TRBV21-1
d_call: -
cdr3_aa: CASSKATGGPYEQYF
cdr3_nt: TGTGCCAGCAGCAAAGCCACGGGAGGGCCGTACGAGCAGTACTTC

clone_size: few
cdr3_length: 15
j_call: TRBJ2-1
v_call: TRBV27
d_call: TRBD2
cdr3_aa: CASSFSGSPHNEQFF
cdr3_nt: TGTGCCAGCAGTTTCAGCGGGAGTCCCCACAATGAGCAGTTCTTC

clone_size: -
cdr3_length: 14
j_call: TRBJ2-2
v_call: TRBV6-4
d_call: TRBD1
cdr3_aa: CASKRGQSTGELFF
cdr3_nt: TGTGCCAGCAAAAGGGGGCAAAGCACCGGGGAGCTGTTTTTT

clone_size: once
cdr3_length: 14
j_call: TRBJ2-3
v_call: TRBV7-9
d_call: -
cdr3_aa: CASSSPGATDTQYF
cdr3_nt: TGTGCCAGCAGCTCCCCGGGAGCCACAGATACGCAGTATTTT

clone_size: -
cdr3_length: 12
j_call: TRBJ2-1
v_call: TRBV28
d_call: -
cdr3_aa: CASRLRLGEQFF
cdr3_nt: TGTGCCAGCAGGTTGAGACTAGGTGAGCAGTTCTTC

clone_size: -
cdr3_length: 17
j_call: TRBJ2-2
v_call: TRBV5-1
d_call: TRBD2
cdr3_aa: CASSWVTSGSVTGELFF
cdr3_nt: TGCGCCAGCAGCTGGGTGACTAGCGGGAGTGTGACCGGGGAGCTGTTTTTT

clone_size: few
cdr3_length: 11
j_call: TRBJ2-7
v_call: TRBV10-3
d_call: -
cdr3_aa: CAITDSYEQYF
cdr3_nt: TGTGCCATCACTGACAGCTACGAGCAGTACTTC

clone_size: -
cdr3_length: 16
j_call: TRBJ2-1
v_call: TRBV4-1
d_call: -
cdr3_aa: CASSLDASTNASEQFF
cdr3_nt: TGCGCCAGCAGCCTTGACGCGTCGACGAACGCCAGTGAGCAGTTCTTC

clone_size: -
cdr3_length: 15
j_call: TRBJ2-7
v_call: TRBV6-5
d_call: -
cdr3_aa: CASKESRDSSYEQYF
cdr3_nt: TGTGCCAGCAAAGAAAGCCGGGACTCATCCTACGAGCAGTACTTC

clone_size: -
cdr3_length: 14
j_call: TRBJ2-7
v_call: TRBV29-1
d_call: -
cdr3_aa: CSVEDQKRGGEQYF
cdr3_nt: TGCAGCGTTGAAGATCAAAAGAGGGGAGGCGAGCAGTACTTC

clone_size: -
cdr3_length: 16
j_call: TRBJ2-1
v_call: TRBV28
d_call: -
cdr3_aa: CASNTGEGRSYNEQFF
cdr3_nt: TGTGCCAGCAATACGGGTGAGGGCCGGTCCTACAATGAGCAGTTCTTC

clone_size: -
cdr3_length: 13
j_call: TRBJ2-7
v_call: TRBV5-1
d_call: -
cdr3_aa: CASSPSPGDEQYF
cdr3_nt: TGCGCCAGCAGCCCCTCCCCGGGGGACGAGCAGTACTTC

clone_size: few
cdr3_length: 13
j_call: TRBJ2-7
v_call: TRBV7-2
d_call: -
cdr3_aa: CASSFNLNYEQYF
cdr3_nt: TGTGCCAGCAGCTTTAACTTAAACTACGAGCAGTACTTC

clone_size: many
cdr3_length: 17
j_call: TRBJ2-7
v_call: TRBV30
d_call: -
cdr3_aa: CAWSSNRIPTFGYEQYF
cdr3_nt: TGTGCCTGGAGTTCCAACAGGATTCCTACCTTTGGCTACGAGCAGTACTTC

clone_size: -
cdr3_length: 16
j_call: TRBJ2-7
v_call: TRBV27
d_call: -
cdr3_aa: CASSKTTGRGSYEQYF
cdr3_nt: TGTGCCAGCAGTAAGACGACAGGCCGCGGCTCCTACGAGCAGTACTTC

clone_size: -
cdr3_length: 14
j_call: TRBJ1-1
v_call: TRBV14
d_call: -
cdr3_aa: CASNLIGSRGEAFF
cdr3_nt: TGTGCCAGCAACCTCATCGGGTCGCGGGGTGAAGCTTTCTTT

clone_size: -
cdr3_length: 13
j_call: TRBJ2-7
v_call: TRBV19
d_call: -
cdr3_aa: CASSMQGRYEQYF
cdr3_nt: TGTGCCAGTAGTATGCAGGGACGGTACGAGCAGTACTTC

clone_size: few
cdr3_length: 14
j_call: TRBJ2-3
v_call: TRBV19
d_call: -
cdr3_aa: CASRLRGASDTQYF
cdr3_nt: TGTGCCAGTAGGCTACGGGGAGCATCAGATACGCAGTATTTT

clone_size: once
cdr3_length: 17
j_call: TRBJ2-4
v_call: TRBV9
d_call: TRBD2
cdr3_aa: CASSPGTSGSPLNIQYF
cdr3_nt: TGTGCCAGCAGCCCAGGGACTAGCGGGAGCCCACTGAACATTCAGTACTTC

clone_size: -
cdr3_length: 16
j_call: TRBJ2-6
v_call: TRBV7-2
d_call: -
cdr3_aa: CASSLDGGSGANVLTF
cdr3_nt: TGTGCCAGCAGCTTAGATGGTGGCTCTGGGGCCAACGTCCTGACTTTC

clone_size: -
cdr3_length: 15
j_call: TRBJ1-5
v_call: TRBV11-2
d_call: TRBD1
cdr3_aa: CASSSSDRASQPQHF
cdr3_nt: TGTGCCAGCAGCTCCAGTGACAGGGCCAGTCAGCCCCAGCATTTT

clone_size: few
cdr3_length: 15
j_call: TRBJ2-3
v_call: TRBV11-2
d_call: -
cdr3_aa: CASSLDQGDADTQYF
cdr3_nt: TGTGCCAGCAGCTTAGATCAAGGGGACGCAGATACGCAGTATTTT